One sample yielded the 12 T cell receptor beta chains listed below, sequenced in a study of T cell responses to AZD1222 COVID-19 vaccine. The table came from immunoSEQ multiplex PCR; TCRdb's copy has only in-frame clones and leaves some out. The sample has over 110,000 clones, 85% to 95% seen once. The sequencing used peripheral blood, collected on day 0 of AZD1222 vaccination. The receptor set was obtained from an adult in good health.

The chain uses TRBV2 and TRBJ1-5; no reliable D call. V dropped 6 bases and J dropped 5 bases, with 14 bases sitting between them. This CDR3 has 14 residues. CDR1 is SNHLY, CDR2 FYNNEI, per germline. The CDR3 sequence is CASRGGALDQPQHF. CDR3 coding DNA: TGTGCCAGCAGAGGTGGAGCCCTGGATCAGCCCCAGCATTTT.

This chain links TRBV5-1 with TRBJ1-4; no firm D call. Deletions cut 0 bases from V and 0 bases from J, with 6 bases between. Germline-derived CDR1 and CDR2 are SGHRS and YFSETQ. The CDR3 loop spans 15 amino acids. CDR3 amino acids: CASSLDQATNEKLFF. For the CDR3, the DNA is TGCGCCAGCAGCTTGGATCAAGCAACTAATGAAAAACTGTTTTTT.

The V and J genes are TRBV6-5 and TRBJ1-1; D is ambiguous. There are 13 residues in the CDR3. V gave up 7 bases and J gave up 1 base, with 10 bases separating them. Germline V lookup: CDR1 MNHEY, CDR2 SVGAGI. Here the CDR3 reads CASIGRENTEAFF. The DNA for the CDR3 is TGTGCCAGCATTGGCAGAGAGAACACTGAAGCTTTCTTT.

This chain connects TRBV11-1 to TRBJ2-7; no clear D. Looked up from germline, CDR1 is SGHAT and CDR2 is FQDESV (reference sequence). The CDR3 contains 12 residues. Trimming left V 3 bases short and J 1 base short, with 4 bases between. The CDR3 DNA reads as TGTGCCAGCAGCTTGTTATCCTACGAGCAGTACTTC. It encodes CASSLLSYEQYF.

This sequence joins TRBV11-3 and TRBJ2-7; 7 bases line up with TRBD1. This CDR3 contains 17 residues. After removal of 3 bases from V and 0 bases from J, the junction contained 11 bases not matched to a gene. Germline V lookup: CDR1 SGHNT, CDR2 YENEEA. The CDR3 DNA is TGTGCCAGCAGCTTGAAAGGGACAGACAGCTTCTCCTACGAGCAGTACTTC. Translated, it gives CASSLKGTDSFSYEQYF.

The chain joins TRBV6-5 to TRBJ1-1; D remains ambiguous. The V end lost 8 bases, the J end lost 4 bases, and 14 bases lay between the germline ends. This CDR3 is 13 amino acids long. The germline CDR1 and CDR2 sequences are MNHEY and SVGAGI. CDR3 amino acids: CASWKGVATEAFF. The CDR3 bases are TGTGCCAGCTGGAAGGGTGTCGCCACTGAAGCTTTCTTT.

The genes are TRBV19 and TRBJ2-3, with TRBD2 matching 8 bases. Germline loops: CDR1 LNHDA, CDR2 SQIVND (reference sequence). The CDR3 is 16 amino acids. V trimming: 9 bases; J trimming: 1 base; junction bases outside the gene matches: 12. Written as DNA, the CDR3 is TGTGCCAGCTACGATAGGACTAGCTATCGCACAGATACGCAGTATTTT. Amino acid sequence: CASYDRTSYRTDTQYF.

The chain combines TRBV19 with TRBJ1-5; no firm D call. The CDR3 sequence is 14 residues long. V was trimmed by 2 bases and J by 5 bases, leaving 10 bases between them. Germline V CDR1 and CDR2: LNHDA, SQIVND (reference sequence). The CDR3 spells CASSISSDDQPQHF. The CDR3 nucleotides are TGTGCCAGTAGTATAAGTTCAGATGATCAGCCCCAGCATTTT.

The rearrangement uses TRBV6-6 and TRBJ1-1, with 8 bases identical to TRBD1. This CDR3 has 14 amino acids. Trimming took 6 bases from V and 7 from J; bases not matched to a gene: 10. From germline, CDR1 is MNHNY and CDR2 SVGAGI (reference sequence). The CDR3 reads CASSPFGQGVEAFF. The CDR3 bases are TGTGCCAGCAGCCCTTTCGGACAGGGTGTTGAAGCTTTCTTT.

This clone was observed once. The J gene is TRBJ2-1, the V gene TRBV3-1 (or the pseudogene TRBV3-2); D ambiguous. Trimming stripped 5 bases from V and 7 bases from J, with 27 bases between. CDR3 length: 18 amino acids. Germline CDR1 and CDR2: LGHDT and YNNKEL (reference sequence). The CDR3 DNA reads as TGTGCCAGCAGCGCTATCCCCGGCCCGACCGGGCCTAGAAATGAGCAGTTCTTC. It encodes CASSAIPGPTGPRNEQFF.

The CDR3 loop is CASSLARGEQYF. CDR3 in DNA: TGTGCCAGCAGTCTCGCGAGGGGCGAGCAGTACTTC. The gene calls are TRBV27 and TRBJ2-7; D may be TRBD1 or TRBD2 (5 bases each). V lost 5 bases, J lost 6 bases, and 11 bases lay in between. Germline V CDR1 and CDR2: MNHEY, SMNVEV (reference sequence). This CDR3 is built from 12 residues.

The chain employs TRBV13 and TRBJ2-7; 7 bases fit TRBD1. CDR1 is PRHDT, CDR2 FYEKMQ, per germline (reference sequence). V dropped 2 bases and J dropped 1; count of bases not matched to a gene: 11. This CDR3 region has 17 residues. This chain's CDR3 is CASSLSVGTARSYEQYF. The CDR3 DNA reads as TGTGCCAGCAGCTTATCCGTTGGGACAGCTAGATCCTACGAGCAGTACTTC.